The 8 T cell receptor beta chains presented below share a single source sample, sequenced in a study of shared clonotypes between healthy human individuals. TCRdb's table, derived via immunoSEQ multiplex PCR, lists solely in-frame clones and lacks some. In the table there are some 1,600,000 clones, 95% to 99% of which are singletons. Sequences were obtained from naive CD4+ T cells sorted from blood. Subset in this sample: CD45RA+ positively selected. All receptors come from a man aged 25-40 years in good health.

V is TRBV2 and J is TRBJ1-5, with D possibly TRBD1 on 5 matching bases. This CDR3 has 15 amino acids. Trimming shortened V by 6 bases and J by 0 bases, and 12 bases separated the two germline ends. Germline values: CDR1 SNHLY, CDR2 FYNNEI. CDR3 DNA sequence: TGTGCCAGCAGCAGGACAAGTTATAGCAATCAGCCCCAGCATTTT. Translated, it gives CASSRTSYSNQPQHF.

The chain joins TRBV7-8 to TRBJ1-4; D call uncertain. CDR1 and CDR2 from the germline V gene are SGHVS and FQNEAQ. This CDR3 is 14 amino acids long. The V end lost 4 bases, the J end lost 7 bases, and 13 bases lay between the germline ends. The CDR3 DNA is TGTGCCAGCAGCTCGCCAGGTTTCGCTGAAAAACTGTTTTTT. Translating gives CASSSPGFAEKLFF.

The rearrangement uses TRBV5-1 and TRBJ1-1; D is unresolved. The V gene lost 1 base and the J gene lost 1 base, with 11 bases spanning the gap. The CDR3 spans 15 residues. Germline V gives CDR1 SGHRS, CDR2 YFSETQ. CDR3 DNA sequence: TGCGCCAGCAGCTTGCGCGCGTCCCCGAACACTGAAGCTTTCTTT. Translation: CASSLRASPNTEAFF.

This clone has just one count. The chain employs TRBV2 and TRBJ2-1, with TRBD2 matching over 9 bases. V shed 7 bases and J 5 bases; nucleotides not matched to a gene: 6. There are 14 residues in the CDR3. From germline, CDR1 is SNHLY and CDR2 FYNNEI. The CDR3 is CASKGAGGDNEQFF. The CDR3 DNA reads as TGTGCCAGCAAGGGAGCGGGAGGAGACAATGAGCAGTTCTTC.

The chain combines TRBV6-5 with TRBJ1-4; D not certain. Germline V gene sequence: CDR1 MNHEY, CDR2 SVGAGI. Trimming shortened V by 0 bases and J by 8 bases, and 13 bases separated the two germline ends. The CDR3 runs to 15 residues. Here the CDR3 reads CASSYSSSRREKLFF. The CDR3 region has the DNA TGTGCCAGCAGTTACTCGAGTTCCCGAAGGGAAAAACTGTTTTTT.

This clone was recorded only once. The chain is built from TRBV10-3 and TRBJ2-3; 9 bases are shared with TRBD1. Germline CDR1 and CDR2: ENHRY and SYGVKD. This CDR3 is built from 15 residues. V was clipped by 5 bases and J by 5 bases; unmatched bases: 8. CDR3 DNA sequence: TGTGCCATCAGTATAACAGGGGGCCTTGAAGATACGCAGTATTTT. Translated: CAISITGGLEDTQYF.

The chain uses TRBV11-2 and TRBJ2-2, with D perhaps matching TRBD1 (6 bases). Trimming removed 6 bases from V and 0 bases from J, with 14 bases in between. This CDR3 region has 16 residues. Germline V gene sequence: CDR1 SGHAT, CDR2 FQNNGV. The CDR3 coding sequence is TGTGCCAGCAGTCCAAGGGGGTTCGCGAACACCGGGGAGCTGTTTTTT. Its protein is CASSPRGFANTGELFF. Using reference TRBV11-2 and TRBJ2-2 for the parts outside the CDR3, the full variable domain is EAGVAQSPRYKIIEKRQSVAFWCNPISGHATLYWYQQILGQGPKLLIQFQNNGVVDDSQLPKDRFSAERLKGVDSTLKIQPAKLEDSAVYLCASSPRGFANTGELFFGEGSRLTVL.

This sequence joins TRBV21-1 and TRBJ2-7. TRBV21-1 is classified as a pseudogene. This CDR3 has 16 residues. The CDR3 nucleotides are TGTGCCAGCAGCATGGGGGTCAGGAATCTGATGTACGAGCAGTACTTC. The encoded protein is CASSMGVRNLMYEQYF.